Each of the 3 T cell receptor beta chains below was sequenced from the same sample in a study of human T cells and chemical hapten exposure. TCRdb re-called the RACE reads through MiXCR, storing one row per CDR3 protein. This table holds 84,000 or so distinct CDR3 sequences, about 10% found once. Sample time point: patch test 1, 2 weeks after DPC sensitization. Stated treatment: therapeutic diphenylcyclopropenone sensitization with weekly scalp DPC. The material sequenced was whole blood, taken in connection with sensitization to the hapten diphenylcyclopropenone (DPC). Receptor source: a man between 40 and 49 years old with alopecia areata. Some clones in this sample may be carry-over from other donors' samples.

The chain employs TRBV27 and TRBJ2-3; 11 bases are a match to TRBD1. Per the germline V gene, CDR1 is MNHEY and CDR2 is SMNVEV (reference sequence). This CDR3 has 15 residues. V shed 7 bases and J 4 bases; nucleotides not matched to a gene: 7. The CDR3 protein is CASKPWTGGPDTQYF. The DNA of the CDR3 is TGTGCCAGCAAACCATGGACAGGGGGCCCAGATACGCAGTATTTT.

This clonotype was detected a few times. V is TRBV7-2 and J is TRBJ2-6, with unresolved D. This CDR3 is built from 14 residues. Germline CDR1 reads SGHTA; CDR2 reads FQGNSA. V lost 5 bases and J lost 1, with 6 bases in between. This CDR3 is CASSPGSGANVLTF. The CDR3 bases are TGTGCCAGCAGCCCTGGGTCTGGGGCCAACGTCCTGACTTTC.

The genes are TRBV5-1 and TRBJ2-1; 9 nucleotides line up with TRBD2. CDR1 SGHRS and CDR2 YFSETQ come from the germline V gene. Trimming at V came to 2 bases and at J to 7 bases, leaving 10 bases not matched to a gene. This CDR3 comprises 16 residues. CDR3 nucleotide sequence: TGCGCCAGCAGCTTCTTAGCGGGAGAGACGGCTAATGAGCAGTTCTTC. Translating it yields CASSFLAGETANEQFF.